This T cell receptor beta chain was recovered during a study of T cell responses to AZD1222 COVID-19 vaccine. Study findings and constraints: Donors were chiefly white British, with a greater number of females, and clonal diversity was perhaps underestimated.

The assay was immunoSEQ multiplex PCR, and TCRdb's table has in-frame clones only and misses some. Counted here are some 160,000 clones, about nine tenths occurring once; the ten biggest clones make up around 1.5%. This clone was seen a single time. Its antigen is unidentified. The source material was peripheral blood, sampled on day 0 of AZD1222 vaccination. This clonotype was obtained from an adult in good health.

The chain's CDR3 is CATFRGVANEKLFF. DNA of the CDR3: TGTGCCACCTTCAGAGGGGTAGCTAATGAAAAACTGTTTTTT. The chain couples TRBV6-5 to TRBJ1-4; D possibly corresponds to TRBD1 (5 bases). Trimming left V 10 bases short and J 3 bases short, with 15 bases between. The CDR3 sequence is 14 residues long. Germline V CDR1 and CDR2: MNHEY, SVGAGI.